This T cell receptor beta chain was sequenced in a study of OX40 agonist ivuxolimab in advanced cancers. Whole-study context: Every 2 weeks, patients got intravenous ivuxolimab at one of six dose levels (0.01-10 mg/kg).

Method: immunoSEQ multiplex PCR; TCRdb's copy keeps in-frame clones and lacks some. The sample has some 87,000 clones, 80% to 95% seen once. General observations from the study: Low clonal expansion, among the lowest seen, marked partial responders at 0.1-3.0 mg/kg.

Trimming removed 4 bases from V and 4 bases from J, with 17 bases in between. Germline V gives CDR1 LNHDA, CDR2 SQIVND (reference sequence). The CDR3 length is 15 residues. To note about this clone: Antigen unknown.

The specimen was CD4+ or CD8+ T cells sorted from blood, collected in a trial of the OX40 agonist ivuxolimab. This clonotype was obtained from an adult with an advanced solid tumor such as melanoma, head and neck, liver or kidney cancer. The genes are TRBV19 and TRBJ2-7; D tentatively reads TRBD1 or TRBD2 (5 bases each). The CDR3: CASSKVADSGYEQYF. The CDR3, as DNA: TGTGCCAGTAGTAAGGTGGCTGACAGCGGATACGAGCAGTACTTC.